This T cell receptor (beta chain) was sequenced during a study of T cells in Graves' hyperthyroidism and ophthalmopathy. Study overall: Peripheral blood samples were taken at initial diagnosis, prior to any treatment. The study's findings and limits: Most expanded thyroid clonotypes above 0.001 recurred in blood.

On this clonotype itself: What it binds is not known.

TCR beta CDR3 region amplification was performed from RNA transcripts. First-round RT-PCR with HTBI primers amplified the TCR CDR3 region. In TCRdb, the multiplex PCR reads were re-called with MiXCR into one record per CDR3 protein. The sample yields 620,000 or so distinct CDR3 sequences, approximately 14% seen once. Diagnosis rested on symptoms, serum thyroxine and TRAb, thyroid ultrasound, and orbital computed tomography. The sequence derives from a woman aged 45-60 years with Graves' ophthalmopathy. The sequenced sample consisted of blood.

The CDR3 sequence is CASSRSWVLQGRSYGYTF. CDR3 nucleotides: TGTGCCAGCAGTCGATCCTGGGTACTACAGGGAAGGAGCTATGGCTACACCTTC. The chain uses TRBV6-2 or TRBV6-3 and TRBJ1-2; D might be TRBD1 (6 bases). The germline V and J ends were trimmed by 5 bases and 4 bases, with 26 bases remaining between them. The CDR3 loop spans 18 amino acids. Germline CDR1 is MNHEY and CDR2 is SVGEGT.